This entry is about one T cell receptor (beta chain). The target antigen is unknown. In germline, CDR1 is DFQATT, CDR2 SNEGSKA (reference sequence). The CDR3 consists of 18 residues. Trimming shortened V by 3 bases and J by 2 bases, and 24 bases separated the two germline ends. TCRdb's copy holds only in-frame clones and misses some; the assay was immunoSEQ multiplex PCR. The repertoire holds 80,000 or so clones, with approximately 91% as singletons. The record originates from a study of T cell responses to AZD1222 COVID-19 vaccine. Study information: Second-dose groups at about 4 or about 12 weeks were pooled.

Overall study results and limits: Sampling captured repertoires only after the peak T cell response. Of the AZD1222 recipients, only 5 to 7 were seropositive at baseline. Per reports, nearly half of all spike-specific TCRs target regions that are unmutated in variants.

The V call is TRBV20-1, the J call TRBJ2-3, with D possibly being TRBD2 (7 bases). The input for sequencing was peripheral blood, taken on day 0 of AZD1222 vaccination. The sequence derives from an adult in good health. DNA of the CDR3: TGCAGTGCTAGTGGGGGGCTGAGAAGCGGGGCCTTCACAGATACGCAGTATTTT. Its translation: CSASGGLRSGAFTDTQYF.